The 31 T cell receptor beta chains given below trace back to one sample, sequenced in a study of cytomegalovirus exposure and HLA in healthy donors. PCR involved 60 Vbeta and 13 Jbeta primers. Produced via immunoSEQ multiplex PCR; TCRdb's table is partial and in-frame only. The specimen's table records around 42,000 clones. Input material: PBMCs. These receptor sequences come from a young man in good health and CMV-seronegative.

The chain joins TRBV5-1 to TRBJ2-1; possibly TRBD2 for D (5 bases). Trimming removed 0 bases from V and 5 bases from J, with 15 bases in between. The V gene's germline CDR1 is SGHRS and CDR2 YFSETQ. The CDR3 is made up of 16 amino acids. CDR3 sequence: CASSLAPSPMDNEQFF. The CDR3 nucleotides read TGCGCCAGCAGCTTGGCCCCTAGCCCCATGGACAATGAGCAGTTCTTC.

The chain recombines TRBV12-5 with TRBJ1-1; D remains ambiguous. V was shortened by 4 bases and J by 7 bases, with 7 bases between the two germline ends. Germline V gene data show CDR1 as LGHNT and CDR2 as FRNRAP. The CDR3 runs to 11 residues. The CDR3 nucleotides are TGTGCTAGTGGTTCGAGAGGTGAAGCTTTCTTT. Protein sequence: CASGSRGEAFF.

This chain connects TRBV6-5 to TRBJ2-4; weak D call: TRBD2 (5 bases). There are 14 residues in the CDR3. CDR1 is MNHEY, CDR2 SVGAGI, per germline. Trimming removed 6 bases from V and 0 bases from J, with 9 bases in between. Written as DNA, the CDR3 is TGTGCCAGCAGCGAGGGAGTAGCCAAAAACATTCAGTACTTC. Translating gives CASSEGVAKNIQYF.

This chain uses TRBV5-1 with TRBJ2-3; 9 bases align to TRBD1. Trimming cost V 3 bases and J 5 bases; bases outside gene matches: 4. Germline assignment: CDR1 SGHRS and CDR2 YFSETQ. The length of the CDR3 is 14 residues. The CDR3 sequence: CASSSQGAGDTQYF. The CDR3 coding sequence is TGCGCCAGCAGCTCACAGGGGGCCGGAGATACGCAGTATTTT.

CDR3 in amino acids: CAWMGAYNSPLHF. The CDR3 DNA follows: TGTGCCTGGATGGGAGCCTATAATTCACCCCTCCACTTT. The chain combines TRBV30 with TRBJ1-6; D not resolved. The length of the CDR3 is 13 residues. V lost 4 bases and J lost 2, with 6 bases in between. Germline loops: CDR1 GTSNPN, CDR2 SVGIG (reference sequence).

V gene TRBV7-9 combines with J gene TRBJ2-1, with TRBD2 identical over 8 bases. This CDR3 contains 13 residues. V gave up 1 base and J gave up 9 bases; unmatched junction bases: 2. Germline assignment: CDR1 SEHNR and CDR2 FQNEAQ (reference sequence). The chain's CDR3 is CASSLESGGEQFF. DNA for the CDR3: TGTGCCAGCAGCTTAGAAAGCGGGGGTGAGCAGTTCTTC.

This sequence joins TRBV27 and TRBJ2-7; D gene uncertain. V lost 4 bases to trimming and J lost 5 bases, with 6 bases between them. The CDR3 runs 11 residues. Germline loops: CDR1 MNHEY, CDR2 SMNVEV (reference sequence). The CDR3 DNA reads as TGTGCCAGCAGTTCGGTCAACGAGCAGTACTTC. Its protein product is CASSSVNEQYF.

The chain is built from TRBV18 and TRBJ1-1; D gene ambiguous. Germline loops: CDR1 KGHSH, CDR2 LQKENI. Trimming removed 3 bases from V and 1 base from J, with 15 bases in between. This CDR3 has 16 residues. Here the CDR3 reads CASSPLDGVGNTEAFF. The CDR3 DNA reads as TGTGCCAGCTCACCGCTCGACGGGGTGGGGAACACTGAAGCTTTCTTT. Supplemented by reference TRBV18 and TRBJ1-1, the full variable domain reads NAGVMQNPRHLVRRRGQEARLRCSPMKGHSHVYWYRQLPEEGLKFMVYLQKENIIDESGMPKERFSAEFPKEGPSILRIQQVVRGDSAAYFCASSPLDGVGNTEAFFGQGTRLTVV.

The genes are TRBV4-3 and TRBJ2-7; 8 bases fit TRBD2. The V segment lost 0 bases and the J segment 6 bases; nucleotides outside the gene matches: 7. The CDR3 extends over 15 amino acids. The germline V gene encodes CDR1 LGHNA and CDR2 YSLEER. The CDR3 region has the DNA TGCGCCAGCAGCCAAGATCGAGCGGGAGTACGCGAGCAGTACTTC. It yields the protein CASSQDRAGVREQYF.

The chain is built from TRBV19 and TRBJ2-2; 12 bases match TRBD2. V shed 4 bases and J 5 bases; nucleotides not matched to a gene: 14. Germline CDR1 reads LNHDA; CDR2 reads SQIVND (reference sequence). The CDR3 has 19 amino acids. The CDR3 protein is CASSTRGTRGTSGTGELFF. CDR3 bases: TGTGCCAGTAGTACGAGAGGGACAAGAGGGACTAGCGGGACCGGGGAGCTGTTTTTT.

The rearrangement links TRBV5-1 to TRBJ2-7, with TRBD2 matching over 13 bases. This CDR3 has 14 residues. With 7 bases clipped from V and 3 bases from J, the junction kept 4 bases outside the gene matches. Germline V CDR1 and CDR2: SGHRS, YFSETQ. The CDR3 loop is CASQGTSGVYEQYF. Here the CDR3 DNA reads TGCGCCAGCCAAGGGACTAGCGGGGTCTACGAGCAGTACTTC.

CDR3 in amino acids: CASRGLAGAYEQYF. CDR3 sequence (DNA): TGTGCCAGTAGAGGACTAGCGGGGGCCTACGAGCAGTACTTC. V usage is TRBV19 and J usage is TRBJ2-7; 13 bases line up with TRBD2. Germline V lookup: CDR1 LNHDA, CDR2 SQIVND (reference sequence). The CDR3 totals 14 residues. The V segment lost 6 bases and the J segment 2 bases; nucleotides outside the gene matches: 1.

This chain uses TRBV29-1 with TRBJ2-5; tentatively, D is TRBD2 (5 bases). Between the trimmed V and J ends, which lost 0 bases and 4 bases, there was a span of 6 bases. Germline V CDR1 and CDR2: SQVTM, ANQGSEA. CDR3 length: 12 amino acids. CDR3 nucleotides: TGCAGCGTTGAAGATGGAGGAGAGACCCAGTACTTC. Its protein product is CSVEDGGETQYF. The full variable domain, completed using reference TRBV29-1 and TRBJ2-5, is SAVISQKPSRDICQRGTSLTIQCQVDSQVTMMFWYRQQPGQSLTLIATANQGSEATYESGFVIDKFPISRPNLTFSTLTVSNMSPEDSSIYLCSVEDGGETQYFGPGTRLLVL.

This rearrangement joins TRBV28 to TRBJ2-7; 7 bases map to TRBD2. The CDR3 length is 13 residues. Germline CDR1 and CDR2: MDHEN and SYDVKM. V lost 5 bases, J lost 2 bases, and 3 bases stayed unmatched. Here the CDR3 reads CASSVGLAYEQYF. The CDR3 nucleotides are TGTGCCAGCAGTGTCGGACTAGCCTACGAGCAGTACTTC.

The V and J genes are TRBV29-1 and TRBJ2-1, with 7 bases that match TRBD1. Per the germline V gene, CDR1 is SQVTM and CDR2 is ANQGSEA. CDR3 length: 12 residues. V gave up 7 bases and J gave up 9 bases; unmatched junction bases: 9. The CDR3, as DNA: TGCAGCGCACTAGACAGGGCGGGTGAGCAGTTCTTC. Protein product: CSALDRAGEQFF.

This chain uses TRBV7-9 with TRBJ2-7; 9 bases are shared with TRBD1. The CDR3 spans 15 residues. Looked up from germline, CDR1 is SEHNR and CDR2 is FQNEAQ (reference sequence). After removal of 4 bases from V and 3 bases from J, the junction contained 7 bases not matched to a gene. The CDR3 sequence: CASSSAGTGNYEQYF. For the CDR3, the DNA is TGTGCCAGCAGCTCAGCCGGGACAGGGAACTACGAGCAGTACTTC.

The chain combines TRBV19 with TRBJ2-7; D unclear. Germline V gene sequence: CDR1 LNHDA, CDR2 SQIVND (reference sequence). The CDR3 spans 12 residues. With 8 bases removed from V and 0 bases from J, the gap between germline ends came to 8 bases. The CDR3 sequence: CASLSDSYEQYF. As DNA, the CDR3 is TGTGCCAGTCTATCCGACTCCTACGAGCAGTACTTC.

The chain has TRBV19 and TRBJ2-7; 8 nucleotides line up with TRBD1. Germline V gene lookup returns CDR1 LNHDA and CDR2 SQIVND (reference sequence). V trimming: 3 bases; J trimming: 4 bases; junction bases outside the gene matches: 5. This CDR3 region has 14 residues. This CDR3 is CASSIAGGRYEQYF. CDR3 bases: TGTGCCAGTAGTATCGCAGGGGGCAGGTACGAGCAGTACTTC.

The genes are TRBV5-1 and TRBJ1-2, with 8 bases that match TRBD1. The J segment lost 4 bases and the V segment lost 2 bases, leaving 10 bases of the junction unmatched. The germline V gene has CDR1 SGHRS and CDR2 YFSETQ. The CDR3 covers 16 residues. DNA for the CDR3: TGCGCCAGCAGCTTCAATCAGGGGGCTGGATCCTATGGCTACACCTTC. It translates to CASSFNQGAGSYGYTF.

The V and J genes are TRBV7-2 and TRBJ2-5, with a tentative D call TRBD1 (8 bases). With 5 bases removed from V and 11 bases from J, the gap between germline ends came to 21 bases. CDR1 is SGHTA, CDR2 FQGNSA, per germline. The CDR3 has 14 amino acids. In DNA, the CDR3 is TGTGCCAGCAGCCACTCGACAGGGGAGGGTGAGCAGTACTTC. Encoded protein: CASSHSTGEGEQYF.

The CDR3 region has the DNA TGTGCCAGTAGTACACCAGAGGGGGCAGGGAACACTGAAGCTTTCTTT. It translates to CASSTPEGAGNTEAFF. The chain carries TRBV19 and TRBJ1-1; 7 nucleotides align to TRBD1. Germline-derived CDR1 and CDR2 are LNHDA and SQIVND (reference sequence). This CDR3 is built from 16 residues. V was pared by 4 bases and J by 1 base, with 9 bases of the junction left unmatched. Drawing the rest from reference TRBV19 and TRBJ1-1, the complete variable domain is DGGITQSPKYLFRKEGQNVTLSCEQNLNHDAMYWYRQDPGQGLRLIYYSQIVNDFQKGDIAEGYSVSREKKESFPLTVTSAQKNPTAFYLCASSTPEGAGNTEAFFGQGTRLTVV.

The chain carries TRBV5-1 and TRBJ1-4; tentative D call: TRBD1 (6 bases). CDR1 is SGHRS, CDR2 YFSETQ, per germline. V shed 2 bases and J shed 4 bases, with 9 bases lying between them. The CDR3 runs to 14 residues. This chain's CDR3 is CASSFTQGNEKLFF. The CDR3 DNA reads TGCGCCAGCAGCTTTACACAGGGTAATGAAAAACTGTTTTTT.

The rearrangement uses TRBV7-6 and TRBJ1-1; D is undetermined. V was trimmed by 1 base and J by 0 bases, leaving 15 bases between them. This CDR3 has 17 amino acids. Germline assignment: CDR1 SGHVS and CDR2 FNYEAQ. This chain's CDR3 is CASSLGSIGVMNTEAFF. CDR3 DNA: TGTGCCAGCAGCTTAGGATCAATTGGAGTCATGAACACTGAAGCTTTCTTT.

This chain joins TRBV6-5 and TRBJ1-2, with a tentative D call TRBD1 (5 bases). The germline V gene encodes CDR1 MNHEY and CDR2 SVGAGI. V was shortened by 7 bases and J by 6 bases, with 15 bases between the two germline ends. The CDR3 loop spans 13 amino acids. The CDR3 DNA follows: TGTGCCAGCACAACCGACAGCCTTAATGGCTACACCTTC. This codes for CASTTDSLNGYTF.

The chain is built from TRBV10-1 and TRBJ2-7, with 8 positions matching TRBD1. This CDR3 spans 13 amino acids. Looked up from germline, CDR1 is WNHNN and CDR2 is SYGVQD (reference sequence). V lost 2 bases to trimming and J lost 4 bases; unmatched junction nucleotides: 1. The CDR3 loop reads CASSEGQGYEQYF. CDR3 DNA sequence: TGCGCCAGCAGTGAGGGACAGGGTTACGAGCAGTACTTC.

The gene calls are TRBV6-5 and TRBJ2-7; TRBD1 matches 7 bases. J was trimmed by 0 bases and V by 6 bases; bases with no gene match: 8. The CDR3 extends over 15 amino acids. Germline values: CDR1 MNHEY, CDR2 SVGAGI. The CDR3 DNA is TGTGCCAGCAGGATCGGACAGGCCAACTCCTACGAGCAGTACTTC. Its translation: CASRIGQANSYEQYF.

V is TRBV5-1 and J is TRBJ1-5, with D maybe TRBD1 (5 bases). Between the trimmed V and J ends, which lost 2 bases and 3 bases, there was a span of 9 bases. Per the germline V gene, CDR1 is SGHRS and CDR2 is YFSETQ. This CDR3 is 14 amino acids long. The CDR3 DNA reads TGCGCCAGCAGCTTAGGAGGGGACAATCAGCCCCAGCATTTT. Its translation: CASSLGGDNQPQHF.

The chain links TRBV18 to TRBJ1-1; D may be TRBD1 (6 bases). V lost 2 bases, J lost 2 bases, and 12 bases lay in between. Germline values: CDR1 KGHSH, CDR2 LQKENI. This CDR3 has 15 residues. In nucleotides, the CDR3 is TGTGCCAGCTCACCAACGACAGGCTTCAACACTGAAGCTTTCTTT. Translating it yields CASSPTTGFNTEAFF.

The chain uses TRBV5-6 and TRBJ1-1; no definite D call. The CDR3 consists of 12 residues. V lost 1 base to trimming and J lost 5 bases, with 6 bases between them. CDR1 is SGHDT and CDR2 is YYEEEE in the germline V gene. In DNA, the CDR3 is TGTGCCAGCAGCTTGAGAGTTACTGAAGCTTTCTTT. Its protein is CASSLRVTEAFF.

V is TRBV4-3 and J is TRBJ1-2; D is undetermined. The germline V gene encodes CDR1 LGHNA and CDR2 YSLEER. V dropped 0 bases and J dropped 7 bases, with 9 bases sitting between them. The CDR3 loop spans 13 amino acids. CDR3 bases: TGCGCCAGCAGCCAAGATCCCGGGGTTGGCTACACCTTC. This translates into CASSQDPGVGYTF.

For this clone: In the same sample, other DNA sequences code for this CDR3. J is TRBJ1-1 and V is TRBV30, with D uncertain. This CDR3 is built from 12 residues. The germline V gene has CDR1 GTSNPN and CDR2 SVGIG (reference sequence). Trimming removed 2 bases from V and 4 bases from J, with 8 bases in between. DNA for the CDR3: TGTGCCTGGAGTCCAGGTGTCACTGAAGCTTTCTTT. As protein: CAWSPGVTEAFF.